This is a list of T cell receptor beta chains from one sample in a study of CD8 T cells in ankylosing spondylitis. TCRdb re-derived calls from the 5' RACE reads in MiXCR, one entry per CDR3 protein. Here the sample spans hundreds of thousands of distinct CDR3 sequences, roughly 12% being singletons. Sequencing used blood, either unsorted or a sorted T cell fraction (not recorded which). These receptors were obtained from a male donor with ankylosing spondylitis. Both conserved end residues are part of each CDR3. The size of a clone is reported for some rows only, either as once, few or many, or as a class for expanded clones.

CDR3: CASSPEKGETDGYTF
V: TRBV18
size: -

CDR3: CSARDRLAGGAPQTQYF
V: TRBV20-1
size: -

CDR3: CASTVGRITNYGYTF
V: TRBV6-2/TRBV6-3
size: -

CDR3: CASSPRTGGLTYNEQFF
V: TRBV5-1
size: many

CDR3: CASSMRGNSPLHF
V: TRBV6-1
size: -

CDR3: CSATLAGGETQYF
V: TRBV20-1
size: few

CDR3: CASRGYTGANVLTF
V: TRBV6-1
size: few

CDR3: CASSFGQSRDIQYF
V: TRBV5-1
size: -

CDR3: CASSRLPGRGYTF
V: TRBV12-3/TRBV12-4
size: -

CDR3: CASSKRVATGELFF
V: TRBV9
size: -

CDR3: CASTPQGGPYEQYF
V: TRBV7-2
size: few

CDR3: CASSSQGFYEQYF
V: TRBV5-1
size: -

CDR3: CSASRTGPQHF
V: TRBV20-1
size: few

CDR3: CASSGTGGDEKLFF
V: TRBV5-6
size: -

CDR3: CATYNRQPFSGANVLTF
V: TRBV15
size: many

CDR3: CASSFREEGTWPKQPQHF
V: TRBV5-1
size: -

CDR3: CASSPGLGTGELFF
V: TRBV5-1
size: few

CDR3: CASSLIAEETQYF
V: TRBV6-6
size: -

CDR3: CASSYDRGTYEQYF
V: TRBV6-2/TRBV6-3
size: -

CDR3: CASSSIGQYGYTF
V: TRBV28
size: few

CDR3: CASSYRVTSREGKSYEQYF
V: TRBV6-5
size: -